These 4 T cell receptor beta chains were all obtained from the same sample, sequenced in a study of T cells in Graves' hyperthyroidism and ophthalmopathy. Amplified regions were TCR beta CDR3 sequences from RNA transcripts. First-round RT-PCR of the TCR CDR3 relied on the HTBI primer set. TCRdb re-called the multiplex PCR reads with MiXCR, one entry per CDR3 protein. The sample has about 320,000 distinct CDR3 sequences; 16% are singletons. The sample consisted of blood. These receptors originate from a young man with Graves' hyperthyroidism.

This clonotype showed up many times. The rearrangement links TRBV28 to TRBJ2-5, with TRBD1 identical over 7 bases. V shed 5 bases, J shed 1 base, and the junction held 4 bases outside the gene matches. From germline, CDR1 is MDHEN and CDR2 SYDVKM. The CDR3 consists of 14 residues. The CDR3 loop reads CASSRTGAQETQYF. In nucleotides, the CDR3 is TGTGCCAGCAGTCGGACAGGAGCCCAAGAGACCCAGTACTTC.

This clonotype was observed many times. The chain has TRBV7-9 and TRBJ2-1; the D gene is possibly TRBD2 (6 bases). This CDR3 comprises 14 residues. Germline CDR1 and CDR2: SEHNR and FQNEAQ (reference sequence). Trimming left V 3 bases short and J 8 bases short, with 14 bases between. This chain's CDR3 is CASSLAGNSDEQFF. CDR3 in DNA: TGTGCCAGCAGCTTGGCGGGAAATTCGGATGAGCAGTTCTTC.

In this sample, this clonotype turned up many times. This sequence joins TRBV11-3 and TRBJ2-1; D perhaps matches TRBD1 (6 bases). The germline V gene encodes CDR1 SGHNT and CDR2 YENEEA. The CDR3 extends over 12 amino acids. Trimming took 5 bases from V and 10 from J, leaving 12 bases between them. CDR3 in amino acids: CASSANRVEQFF. CDR3 nucleotides: TGTGCCAGCAGCGCAAACAGGGTCGAGCAGTTCTTC.

The chain is built from TRBV5-1 and TRBJ2-5; 14 bases agree with TRBD2. V trimming: 4 bases; J trimming: 7 bases; junction bases outside the gene matches: 9. CDR1 SGHRS and CDR2 YFSETQ come from the germline V gene. The CDR3 has 16 residues. The CDR3 bases are TGCGCCAGCAGCGAAGGGACTAGCGGGAGCCTAGTGACCCAGTACTTC. Translating gives CASSEGTSGSLVTQYF.